This T cell receptor beta chain is drawn from a study of T-cell reconstitution after alpha-beta-depleted transplantation in children. This CDR3 region has 14 residues. Germline CDR1 DFQATT, CDR2 SNEGSKA (reference sequence). The V gene lost 1 base and the J gene lost 1 base, with 10 bases spanning the gap. TCRbeta library construction was performed incorporating unique molecular identifiers. TCRdb re-called the PCR reads through MiXCR, storing one row per CDR3 protein. Seen here are 300,000 or so distinct CDR3 sequences, approximately 9.8% observed once, and the top ten hold over 9%. This receptor was identified in a human donor who donated a stem cell graft to a child with SCID. The rearrangement joins TRBV20-1 to TRBJ2-5; possibly TRBD1 for D (5 bases). The specimen was PBMCs from the stem cell graft donor, collected from the stem cell graft. The CDR3 region is CSARGGRAQETQYF. Written as DNA, the CDR3 is TGCAGTGCTAGAGGGGGCAGGGCCCAAGAGACCCAGTACTTC.